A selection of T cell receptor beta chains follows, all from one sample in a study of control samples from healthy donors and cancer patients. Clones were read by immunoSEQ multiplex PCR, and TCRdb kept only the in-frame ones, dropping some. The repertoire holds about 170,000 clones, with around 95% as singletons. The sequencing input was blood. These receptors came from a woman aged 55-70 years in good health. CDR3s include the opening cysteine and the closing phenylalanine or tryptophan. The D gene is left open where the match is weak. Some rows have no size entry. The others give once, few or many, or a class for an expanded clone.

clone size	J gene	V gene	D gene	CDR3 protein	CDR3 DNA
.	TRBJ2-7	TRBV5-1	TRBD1	CASSRGTGKVVEQYF	TGCGCCAGCAGCAGAGGGACAGGGAAAGTAGTTGAGCAGTACTTC
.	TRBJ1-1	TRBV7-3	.	CASSLVGTPGSNTEAFF	TGTGCCAGCAGCTTAGTCGGGACCCCAGGCTCGAACACTGAAGCTTTCTTT
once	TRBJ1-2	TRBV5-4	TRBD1	CASSQRQGAFGYTF	TGTGCCAGCAGCCAAAGACAGGGGGCGTTTGGCTACACCTTC
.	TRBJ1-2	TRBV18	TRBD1	CASSPVGTGGFEYGYTF	TGTGCCAGCTCACCAGTCGGGACAGGGGGATTTGAATATGGCTACACCTTC
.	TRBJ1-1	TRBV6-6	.	CASSYGARSGAEAFF	TGTGCCAGCAGTTACGGGGCGCGGTCGGGGGCTGAAGCTTTCTTT
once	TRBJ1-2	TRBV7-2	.	CASSLGFSGRGGLSYGYTF	TGTGCCAGCAGCTTAGGGTTTTCTGGACGAGGGGGATTAAGCTATGGCTACACCTTC
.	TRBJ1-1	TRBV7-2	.	CASSFMREYTEAFF	TGTGCCAGCAGCTTTATGAGGGAGTACACTGAAGCTTTCTTT
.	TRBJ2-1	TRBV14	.	CASSQDRAIRGHEQFF	TGTGCCAGCAGCCAAGATCGGGCCATTAGGGGCCATGAGCAGTTCTTC
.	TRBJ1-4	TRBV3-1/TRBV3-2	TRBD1	CASSRSTGVDEKLFF	TGTGCCAGCAGCCGCTCCACAGGGGTCGATGAAAAACTGTTTTTT
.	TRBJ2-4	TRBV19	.	CASTPLSGNIQYF	TGTGCCAGTACCCCGCTATCAGGGAACATTCAGTACTTC
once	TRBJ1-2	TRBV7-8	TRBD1	CASSLLDRGYGYTF	TGTGCCAGCAGCTTATTGGACAGGGGCTATGGCTACACCTTC
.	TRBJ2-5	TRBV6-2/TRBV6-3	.	CASSKGAGVWETQYF	TGTGCCAGCAGTAAAGGGGCAGGGGTTTGGGAGACCCAGTACTTC